The entry that follows covers one T cell receptor (beta chain) sequence. Using immunoSEQ multiplex PCR, the repertoire was profiled, and TCRdb retains in-frame clones only, with some absent. The data contain around 40,000 clones, roughly 89% of them seen just once; the ten biggest clones take up 0.7% to 0.95%. This record belongs to a study of T cell changes during pregnancy in multiple sclerosis. This CDR3 region has 14 residues. In germline, CDR1 is SGHRS, CDR2 YFSETQ. Deletions cut 2 bases from V and 1 base from J, with 9 bases between. Sequenced here: CD4+ T cells from peripheral blood mononuclear cells, sampled after pregnancy. The chain recombines TRBV5-1 with TRBJ1-1, with D unclear. The sequence came from a female donor in good health, enrolled as a control in a pregnancy study. This CDR3 is CASSFGPQNTEAFF. In DNA form, the CDR3 reads TGCGCCAGCAGCTTTGGCCCCCAGAACACTGAAGCTTTCTTT.